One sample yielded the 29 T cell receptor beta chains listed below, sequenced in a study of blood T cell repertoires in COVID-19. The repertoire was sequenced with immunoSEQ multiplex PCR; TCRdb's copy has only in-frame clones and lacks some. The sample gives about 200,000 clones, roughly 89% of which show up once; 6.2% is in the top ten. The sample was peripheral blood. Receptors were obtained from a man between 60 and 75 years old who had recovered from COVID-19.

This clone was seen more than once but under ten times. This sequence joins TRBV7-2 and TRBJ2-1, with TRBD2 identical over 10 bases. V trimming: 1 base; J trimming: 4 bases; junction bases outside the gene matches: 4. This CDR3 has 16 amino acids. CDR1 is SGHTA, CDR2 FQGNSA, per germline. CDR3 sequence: CASSLVQRGGYNEQFF. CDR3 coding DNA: TGTGCCAGCAGCTTAGTTCAGCGGGGGGGTTACAATGAGCAGTTCTTC. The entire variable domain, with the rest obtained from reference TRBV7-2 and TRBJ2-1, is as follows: GAGVSQSPSNKVTEKGKDVELRCDPISGHTALYWYRQSLGQGLEFLIYFQGNSAPDKSGLPSDRFSAERTGGSVSTLTIQRTQQEDSAVYLCASSLVQRGGYNEQFFGPGTRLTVL.

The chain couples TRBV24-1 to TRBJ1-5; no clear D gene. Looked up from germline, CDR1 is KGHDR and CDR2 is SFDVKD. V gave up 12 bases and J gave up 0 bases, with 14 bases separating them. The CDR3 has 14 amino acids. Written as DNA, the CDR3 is TGTGCCGCCTCCCCAGGTCATAGCAATCAGCCCCAGCATTTT. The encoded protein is CAASPGHSNQPQHF.

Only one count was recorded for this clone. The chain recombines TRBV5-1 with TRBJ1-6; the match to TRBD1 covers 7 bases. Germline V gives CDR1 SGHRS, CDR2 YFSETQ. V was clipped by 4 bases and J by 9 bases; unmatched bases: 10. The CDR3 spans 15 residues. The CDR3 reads CASSREGALGSPLHF. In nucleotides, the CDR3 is TGCGCCAGCAGCCGGGAGGGGGCGCTGGGTTCACCCCTCCACTTT.

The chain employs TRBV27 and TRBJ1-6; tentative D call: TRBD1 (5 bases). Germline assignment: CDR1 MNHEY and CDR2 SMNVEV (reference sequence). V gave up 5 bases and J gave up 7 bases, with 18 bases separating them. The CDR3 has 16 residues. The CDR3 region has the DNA TGTGCCAGCAGTCAATTCAGGGTGGCGGGGAATTCACCCCTCCACTTT. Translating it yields CASSQFRVAGNSPLHF.

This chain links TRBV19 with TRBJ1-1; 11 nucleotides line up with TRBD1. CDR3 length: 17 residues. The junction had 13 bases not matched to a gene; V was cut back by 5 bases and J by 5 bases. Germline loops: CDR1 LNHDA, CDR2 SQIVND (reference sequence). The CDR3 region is CASSHFRDRGLGTEAFF. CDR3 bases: TGTGCCAGTAGTCATTTCCGGGACAGGGGGTTGGGTACTGAAGCTTTCTTT.

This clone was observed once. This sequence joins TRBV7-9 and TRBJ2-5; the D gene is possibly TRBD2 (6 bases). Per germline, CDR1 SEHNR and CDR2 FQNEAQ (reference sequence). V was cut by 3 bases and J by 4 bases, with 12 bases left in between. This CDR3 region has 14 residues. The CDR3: CASSLGVSGETQYF. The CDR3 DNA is TGTGCCAGCAGCTTGGGGGTTAGCGGAGAGACCCAGTACTTC. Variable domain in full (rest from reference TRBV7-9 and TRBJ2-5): DTGVSQNPRHKITKRGQNVTFRCDPISEHNRLYWYRQTLGQGPEFLTYFQNEAQLEKSRLLSDRFSAERPKGSFSTLEIQRTEQGDSAMYLCASSLGVSGETQYFGPGTRLLVL.

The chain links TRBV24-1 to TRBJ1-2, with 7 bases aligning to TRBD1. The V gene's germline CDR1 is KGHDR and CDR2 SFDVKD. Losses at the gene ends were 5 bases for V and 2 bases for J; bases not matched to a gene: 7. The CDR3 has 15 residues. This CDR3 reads CATSGGPGQNYGYTF. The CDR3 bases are TGTGCCACCAGTGGTGGCCCGGGACAGAACTATGGCTACACCTTC.

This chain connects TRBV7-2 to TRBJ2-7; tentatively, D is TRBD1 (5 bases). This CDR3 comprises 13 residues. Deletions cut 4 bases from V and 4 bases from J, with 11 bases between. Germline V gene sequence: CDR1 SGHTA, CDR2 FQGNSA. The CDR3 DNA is TGTGCCAGCAGCTCCCTCCAGGGTTACGAGCAGTACTTC. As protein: CASSSLQGYEQYF.

DNA of the CDR3: TGTGCCAGCAGCCCTAAAGGACAGGGGAGTGCTGATGGCTACACCTTC. Its translation is CASSPKGQGSADGYTF. The V gene is TRBV3-1 (or the pseudogene TRBV3-2), the J gene TRBJ1-2; the match to TRBD1 covers 9 bases. After removal of 4 bases from V and 6 bases from J, the junction contained 12 bases not matched to a gene. Germline V gene lookup returns CDR1 LGHDT and CDR2 YNNKEL (reference sequence). The CDR3 spans 16 residues.

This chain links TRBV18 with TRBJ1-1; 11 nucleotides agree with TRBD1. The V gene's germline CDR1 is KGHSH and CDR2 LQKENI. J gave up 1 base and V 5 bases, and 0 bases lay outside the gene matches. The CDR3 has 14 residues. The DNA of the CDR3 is TGTGCCAGCTCAGGACAGGGGGCGAACACTGAAGCTTTCTTT. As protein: CASSGQGANTEAFF.

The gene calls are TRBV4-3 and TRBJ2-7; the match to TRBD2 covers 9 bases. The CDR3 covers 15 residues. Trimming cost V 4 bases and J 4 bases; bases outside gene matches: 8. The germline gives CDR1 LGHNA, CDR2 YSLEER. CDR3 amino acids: CASSRAHLAGYEQYF. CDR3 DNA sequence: TGCGCCAGCAGCCGCGCGCATCTAGCGGGGTACGAGCAGTACTTC.

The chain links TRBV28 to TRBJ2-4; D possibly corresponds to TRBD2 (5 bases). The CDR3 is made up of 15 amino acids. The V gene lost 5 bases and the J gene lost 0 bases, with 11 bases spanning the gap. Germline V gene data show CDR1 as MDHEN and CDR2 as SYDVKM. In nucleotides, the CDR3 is TGTGCCAGCAGTATTGGAGGCCTAGCCAAAAACATTCAGTACTTC. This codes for CASSIGGLAKNIQYF.

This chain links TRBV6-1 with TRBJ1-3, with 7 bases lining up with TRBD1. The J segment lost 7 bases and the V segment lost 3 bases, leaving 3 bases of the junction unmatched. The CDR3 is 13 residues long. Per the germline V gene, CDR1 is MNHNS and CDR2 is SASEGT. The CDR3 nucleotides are TGTGCCAGCAGTGAGCTCAGGGGGAACACCATATATTTT. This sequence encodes CASSELRGNTIYF.

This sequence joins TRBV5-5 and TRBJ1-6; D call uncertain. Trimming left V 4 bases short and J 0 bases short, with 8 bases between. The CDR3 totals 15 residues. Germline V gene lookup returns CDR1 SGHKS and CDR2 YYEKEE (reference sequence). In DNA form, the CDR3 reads TGTGCCAGCAGCACCCGGAGCTCCTATAATTCACCCCTCCACTTT. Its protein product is CASSTRSSYNSPLHF.

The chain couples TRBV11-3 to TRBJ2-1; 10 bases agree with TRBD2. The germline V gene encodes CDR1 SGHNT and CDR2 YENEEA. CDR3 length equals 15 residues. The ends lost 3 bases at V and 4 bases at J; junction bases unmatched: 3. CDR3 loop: CASSLGLASYNEQFF. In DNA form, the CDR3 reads TGTGCCAGCAGCTTGGGACTAGCGTCTTACAATGAGCAGTTCTTC.

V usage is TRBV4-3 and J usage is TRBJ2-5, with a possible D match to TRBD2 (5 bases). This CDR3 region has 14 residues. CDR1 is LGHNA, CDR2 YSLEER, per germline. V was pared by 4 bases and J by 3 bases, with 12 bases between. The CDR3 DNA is TGCGCCAGCAGCCCGCGGGCCGCTAAAGAGACCCAGTACTTC. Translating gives CASSPRAAKETQYF.

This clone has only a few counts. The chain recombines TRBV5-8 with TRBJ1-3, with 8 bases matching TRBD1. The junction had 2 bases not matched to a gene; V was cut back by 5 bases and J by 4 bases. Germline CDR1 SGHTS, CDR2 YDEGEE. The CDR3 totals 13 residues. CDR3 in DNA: TGTGCCAGCAGACAGGGGGGAGGAAACACCATATATTTT. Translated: CASRQGGGNTIYF.

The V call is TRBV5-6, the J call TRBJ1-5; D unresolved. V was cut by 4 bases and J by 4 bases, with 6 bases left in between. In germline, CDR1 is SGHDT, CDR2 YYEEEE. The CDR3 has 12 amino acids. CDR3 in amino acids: CASSVLNQPQHF. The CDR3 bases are TGTGCCAGCAGCGTATTGAATCAGCCCCAGCATTTT.

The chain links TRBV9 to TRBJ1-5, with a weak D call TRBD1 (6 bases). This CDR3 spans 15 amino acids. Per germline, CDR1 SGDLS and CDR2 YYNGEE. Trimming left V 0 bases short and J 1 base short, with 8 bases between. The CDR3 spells CASSVEDRSNQPQHF. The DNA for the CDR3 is TGTGCCAGCAGCGTAGAAGACAGGAGCAATCAGCCCCAGCATTTT.

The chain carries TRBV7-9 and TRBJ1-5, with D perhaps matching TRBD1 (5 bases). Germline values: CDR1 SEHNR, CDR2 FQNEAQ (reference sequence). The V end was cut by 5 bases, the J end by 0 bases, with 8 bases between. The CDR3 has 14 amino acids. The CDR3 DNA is TGTGCCAGCAGCGTGGACATTAGCAATCAGCCCCAGCATTTT. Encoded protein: CASSVDISNQPQHF.

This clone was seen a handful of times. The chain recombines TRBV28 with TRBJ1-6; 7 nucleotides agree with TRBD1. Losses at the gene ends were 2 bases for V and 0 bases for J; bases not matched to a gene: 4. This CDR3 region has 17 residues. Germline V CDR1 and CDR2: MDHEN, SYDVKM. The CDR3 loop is CASSLDRDFSYNSPLHF. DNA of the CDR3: TGTGCCAGCAGTTTAGACAGGGACTTCTCCTATAATTCACCCCTCCACTTT. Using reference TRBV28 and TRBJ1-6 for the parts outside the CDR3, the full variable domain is DVKVTQSSRYLVKRTGEKVFLECVQDMDHENMFWYRQDPGLGLRLIYFSYDVKMKEKGDIPEGYSVSREKKERFSLILESASTNQTSMYLCASSLDRDFSYNSPLHFGNGTRLTVT.

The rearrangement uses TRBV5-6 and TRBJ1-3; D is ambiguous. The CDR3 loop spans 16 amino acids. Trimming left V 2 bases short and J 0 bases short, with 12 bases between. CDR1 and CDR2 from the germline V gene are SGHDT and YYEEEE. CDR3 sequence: CASSFLFNNSGNTIYF. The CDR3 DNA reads TGTGCCAGCAGCTTCCTGTTTAACAACTCTGGAAACACCATATATTTT.

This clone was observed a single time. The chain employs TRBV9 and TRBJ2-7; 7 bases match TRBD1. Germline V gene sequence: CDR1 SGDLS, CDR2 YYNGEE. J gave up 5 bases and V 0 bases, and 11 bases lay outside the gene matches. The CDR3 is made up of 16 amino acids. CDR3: CASSVGLRSDRDEQYF. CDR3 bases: TGTGCCAGCAGCGTAGGATTACGAAGCGACAGGGACGAGCAGTACTTC.

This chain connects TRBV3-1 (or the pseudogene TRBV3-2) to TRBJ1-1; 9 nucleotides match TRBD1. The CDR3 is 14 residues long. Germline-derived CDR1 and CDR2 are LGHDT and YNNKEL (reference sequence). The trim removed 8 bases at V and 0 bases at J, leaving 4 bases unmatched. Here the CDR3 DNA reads TGTGCCAGCCGACAGGGGGGAATGAACACTGAAGCTTTCTTT. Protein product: CASRQGGMNTEAFF.

The CDR3 DNA reads TGTGCCAGTAGTATGTCCAGCACCCGGGCAGATACGCAGTATTTT. Translation gives CASSMSSTRADTQYF. V usage is TRBV19 and J usage is TRBJ2-3; D gene unclear. Germline values: CDR1 LNHDA, CDR2 SQIVND (reference sequence). The CDR3 runs 15 residues. Deletions cut 3 bases from V and 4 bases from J, with 14 bases between. Full variable domain (missing parts from reference TRBV19 and TRBJ2-3): DGGITQSPKYLFRKEGQNVTLSCEQNLNHDAMYWYRQDPGQGLRLIYYSQIVNDFQKGDIAEGYSVSREKKESFPLTVTSAQKNPTAFYLCASSMSSTRADTQYFGPGTRLTVL.

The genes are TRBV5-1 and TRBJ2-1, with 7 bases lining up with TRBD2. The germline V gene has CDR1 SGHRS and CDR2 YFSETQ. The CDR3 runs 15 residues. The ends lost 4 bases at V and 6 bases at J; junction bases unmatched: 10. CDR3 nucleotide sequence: TGCGCCAGCAGCCTCGGGGGGAGGGTTCGCAATGAGCAGTTCTTC. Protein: CASSLGGRVRNEQFF.

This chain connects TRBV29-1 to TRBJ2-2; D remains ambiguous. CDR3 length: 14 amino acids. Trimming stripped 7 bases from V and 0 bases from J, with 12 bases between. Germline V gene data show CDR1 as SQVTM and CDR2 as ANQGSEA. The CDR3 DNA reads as TGCAGCGCTAGAACCACGTCGAACACCGGGGAGCTGTTTTTT. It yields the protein CSARTTSNTGELFF.

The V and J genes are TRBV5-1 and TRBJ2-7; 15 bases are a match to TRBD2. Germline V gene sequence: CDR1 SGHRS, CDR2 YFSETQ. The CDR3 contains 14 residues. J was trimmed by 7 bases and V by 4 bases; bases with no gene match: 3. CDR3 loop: CASSRTSGRGEQYF. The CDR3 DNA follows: TGCGCCAGCAGCCGGACTAGCGGGAGGGGTGAGCAGTACTTC.

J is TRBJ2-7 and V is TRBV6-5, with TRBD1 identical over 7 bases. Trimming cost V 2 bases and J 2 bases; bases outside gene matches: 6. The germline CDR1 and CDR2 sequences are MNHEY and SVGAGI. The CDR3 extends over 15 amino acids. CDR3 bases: TGTGCCAGCAGTTACGCGTCGACAGGGACCTACGAGCAGTACTTC. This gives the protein CASSYASTGTYEQYF.